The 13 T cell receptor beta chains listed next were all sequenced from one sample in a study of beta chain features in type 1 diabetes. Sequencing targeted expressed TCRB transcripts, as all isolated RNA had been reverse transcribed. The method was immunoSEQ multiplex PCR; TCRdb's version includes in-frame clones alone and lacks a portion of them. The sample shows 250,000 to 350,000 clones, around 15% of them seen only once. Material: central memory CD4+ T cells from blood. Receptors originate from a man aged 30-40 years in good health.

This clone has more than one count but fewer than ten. The CDR3: CAGRAGPSGNTIYF. In DNA, the CDR3 is TGTGCCGGTCGTGCGGGCCCCTCTGGAAACACCATATATTTT. The chain uses TRBV7-9 and TRBJ1-3; D uncertain. V lost 11 bases, J lost 0 bases, and 14 bases lay in between. This CDR3 has 14 residues. Germline lookup yields CDR1 SEHNR and CDR2 FQNEAQ (reference sequence).

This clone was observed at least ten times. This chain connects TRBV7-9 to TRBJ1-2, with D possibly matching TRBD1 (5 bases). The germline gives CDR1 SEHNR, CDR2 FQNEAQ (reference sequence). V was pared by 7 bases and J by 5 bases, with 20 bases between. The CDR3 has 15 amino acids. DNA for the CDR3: TGTGCCAGCACCCAATACGCCGGGACCGATTATGGCTACACCTTC. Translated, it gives CASTQYAGTDYGYTF.

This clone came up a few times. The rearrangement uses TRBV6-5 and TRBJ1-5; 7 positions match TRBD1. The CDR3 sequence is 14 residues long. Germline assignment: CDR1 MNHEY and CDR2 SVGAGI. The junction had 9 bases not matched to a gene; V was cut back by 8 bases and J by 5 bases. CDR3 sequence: CASSATGIYQPQHF. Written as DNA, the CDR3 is TGTGCCAGCTCCGCGACAGGGATCTATCAGCCCCAGCATTTT.

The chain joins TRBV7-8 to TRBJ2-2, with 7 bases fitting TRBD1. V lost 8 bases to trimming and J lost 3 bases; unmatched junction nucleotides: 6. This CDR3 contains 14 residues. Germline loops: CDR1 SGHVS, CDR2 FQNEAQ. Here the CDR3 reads CASLKTGYTGELFF. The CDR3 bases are TGTGCCAGCCTTAAGACAGGGTACACCGGGGAGCTGTTTTTT.

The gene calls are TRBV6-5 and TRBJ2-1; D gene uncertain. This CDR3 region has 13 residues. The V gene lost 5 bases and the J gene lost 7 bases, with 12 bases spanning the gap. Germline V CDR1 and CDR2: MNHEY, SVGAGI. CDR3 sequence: CASSEPLRNEQFF. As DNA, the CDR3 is TGTGCCAGCAGTGAACCTCTTCGGAATGAGCAGTTCTTC.

CDR3 protein: CASSSQSSTEAFF. The DNA of the CDR3 is TGTGCCAGCAGCTCCCAGTCATCCACTGAAGCTTTCTTT. The gene calls are TRBV7-3 and TRBJ1-1; D gene unclear. The germline V gene encodes CDR1 SGHTA and CDR2 FQGTGA. The ends were cut back, 4 bases at V and 4 bases at J, with 10 bases in the middle. This CDR3 has 13 residues.

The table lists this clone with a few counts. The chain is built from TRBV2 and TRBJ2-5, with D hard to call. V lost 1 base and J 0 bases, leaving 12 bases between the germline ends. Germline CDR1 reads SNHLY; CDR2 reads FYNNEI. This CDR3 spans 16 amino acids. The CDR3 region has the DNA TGTGCCAGCAGTGAAGGGGTGACCGCGTACCAAGAGACCCAGTACTTC. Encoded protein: CASSEGVTAYQETQYF.

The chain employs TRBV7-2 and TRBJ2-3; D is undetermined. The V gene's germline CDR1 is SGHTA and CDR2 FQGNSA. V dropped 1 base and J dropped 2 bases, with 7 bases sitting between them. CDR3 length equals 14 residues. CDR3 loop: CASSLGHSTDTQYF. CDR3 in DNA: TGTGCCAGCAGCTTAGGCCACTCCACAGATACGCAGTATTTT.

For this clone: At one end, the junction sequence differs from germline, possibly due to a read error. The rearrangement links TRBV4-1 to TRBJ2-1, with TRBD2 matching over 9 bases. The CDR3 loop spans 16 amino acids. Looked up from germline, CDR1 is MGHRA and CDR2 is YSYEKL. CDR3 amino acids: CASSPQERGALSASIF. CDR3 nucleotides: TGCGCCAGCAGCCCCCAAGAGCGGGGGGCCCTTTCCGCTAGTATCTTC.

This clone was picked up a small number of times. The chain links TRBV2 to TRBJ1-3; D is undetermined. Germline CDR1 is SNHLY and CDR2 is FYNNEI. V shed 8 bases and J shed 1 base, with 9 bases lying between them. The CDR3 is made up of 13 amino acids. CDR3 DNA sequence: TGTGCCAGCTCGGGTTCGTCTGGAAACACCATATATTTT. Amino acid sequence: CASSGSSGNTIYF.

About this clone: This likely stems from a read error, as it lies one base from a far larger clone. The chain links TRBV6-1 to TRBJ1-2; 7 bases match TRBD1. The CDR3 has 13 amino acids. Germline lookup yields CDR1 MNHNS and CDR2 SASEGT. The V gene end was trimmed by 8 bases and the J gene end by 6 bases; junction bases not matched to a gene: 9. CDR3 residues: CASPEGAGDGYTF. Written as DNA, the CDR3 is TGTGCCAGCCCGGAGGGGGCGGGGGATGGCTACACCTTC.

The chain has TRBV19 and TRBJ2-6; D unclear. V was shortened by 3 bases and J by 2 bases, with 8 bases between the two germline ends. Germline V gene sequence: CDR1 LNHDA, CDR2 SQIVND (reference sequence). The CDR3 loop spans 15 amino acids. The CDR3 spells CASSITPAGANVLTF. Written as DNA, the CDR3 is TGTGCCAGTAGTATCACGCCGGCTGGGGCCAACGTCCTGACTTTC.

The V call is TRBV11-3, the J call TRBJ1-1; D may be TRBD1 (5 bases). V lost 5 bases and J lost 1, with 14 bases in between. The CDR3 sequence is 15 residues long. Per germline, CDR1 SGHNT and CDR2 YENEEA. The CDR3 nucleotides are TGTGCCAGCAGCCCACGCGACAGTGGGAACACTGAAGCTTTCTTT. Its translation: CASSPRDSGNTEAFF. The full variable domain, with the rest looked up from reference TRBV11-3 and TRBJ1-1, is EAGVVQSPRYKIIEKKQPVAFWCNPISGHNTLYWYLQNLGQGPELLIRYENEEAVDDSQLPKDRFSAERLKGVDSTLKIQPAELGDSAVYLCASSPRDSGNTEAFFGQGTRLTVV.